This T cell receptor (beta chain) was identified during a study of blood T cell repertoires in COVID-19. About the research overall: Collection of acute and convalescent COVID-19 samples took place in the United States, Italy and Spain. PBMCs, B-cell-depleted T cells, or T cells were the source of the cDNA or gDNA that made up the material.

Original methodology: Scientists estimated how many nucleated cells there were by amplifying reference gene primers. Using immunoSEQ multiplex PCR, the repertoire was profiled, and TCRdb retains in-frame clones only, with some absent. The V and J calls and clone size were taken over from that table, and D and trimming were inferred from the DNA. The sample has more than 100,000 clones, around 88% seen once. The germline CDR1 and CDR2 sequences are SGHDN and FVKESK. Trimming took 0 bases from V and 8 from J; bases not matched to a gene: 16. This CDR3 has 18 amino acids. The sequence derives from a woman aged 45 to 65 with active or convalescent COVID-19. V usage is TRBV14 and J usage is TRBJ2-3; 8 bases are shared with TRBD2. The specimen sequenced was peripheral blood. CDR3 coding DNA: TGTGCCAGCAGCCAAGAAAGTCGTCAGGGACTAGGAGGAGGTACGCAGTATTTT. Amino acids: CASSQESRQGLGGGTQYF.